The rows below give T cell receptor beta chains drawn from one sample of a study of T cells after yellow fever vaccination. TCRdb called the 5' RACE reads again in MiXCR, with one record for every CDR3 protein. Of around 300,000 distinct CDR3 sequences in the sample, 4% to 5.5% were seen once. The source material was PBMCs, sampled 15 days after the yellow fever booster vaccination. These receptor sequences come from a man aged 18 to 30 who received the YFV17D yellow fever vaccine. Each CDR3 is given with its conserved first and last residue. Each record gives: D gene, clone size, J gene, V gene, CDR3 DNA, CDR3 protein. The D gene is left open where the match is weak. Size is omitted from some rows. Given values are once, few, many or a class for expanded clones.

d_gene: NA; abundance: NA; j_gene: TRBJ2-1; v_gene: TRBV4-1; CDR3nt: TGCGCCAGCAGCCAGAGAGGGTGGAGGCAGTTCTTC; CDR3aa: CASSQRGWRQFF
d_gene: NA; abundance: NA; j_gene: TRBJ2-1; v_gene: TRBV2; CDR3nt: TGTGCCAGCAGGCGCCTGGGGGACGAGCAGTTCTTC; CDR3aa: CASRRLGDEQFF
d_gene: TRBD1; abundance: NA; j_gene: TRBJ2-5; v_gene: TRBV6-1; CDR3nt: TGTGCCAGCATCCAAACCCCCGGGACAGGGATCGAGACCCAGTACTTC; CDR3aa: CASIQTPGTGIETQYF
d_gene: TRBD1; abundance: NA; j_gene: TRBJ2-7; v_gene: TRBV2; CDR3nt: TGTGCCACCAATCGGGACAGGACCTACGAGCAGTACTTC; CDR3aa: CATNRDRTYEQYF
d_gene: TRBD2; abundance: many; j_gene: TRBJ2-5; v_gene: TRBV7-6; CDR3nt: TGTGCCAGCAGCCGCCTCGGGGGGGCCTGGGAGACCCAGTACTTC; CDR3aa: CASSRLGGAWETQYF
d_gene: NA; abundance: few; j_gene: TRBJ2-5; v_gene: TRBV9; CDR3nt: TGTGCCAGCAGCGGGGGGGTACGTGAGACCCAGTACTTC; CDR3aa: CASSGGVRETQYF
d_gene: NA; abundance: few; j_gene: TRBJ1-5; v_gene: TRBV12-3/TRBV12-4; CDR3nt: TGTGCCAGCAGTCCCGGAGGGCACGGTCAGCCCCAGCATTTT; CDR3aa: CASSPGGHGQPQHF
d_gene: NA; abundance: NA; j_gene: TRBJ2-7; v_gene: TRBV29-1; CDR3nt: TGCAGCGTTGCTGTCGGAGGGTGGGACGAGCAGTACTTC; CDR3aa: CSVAVGGWDEQYF
d_gene: NA; abundance: few; j_gene: TRBJ2-2; v_gene: TRBV5-1; CDR3nt: TGCGCCAGCAGCTTGGCCTTTGCGAACACCGGGGAGCTGTTTTTT; CDR3aa: CASSLAFANTGELFF
d_gene: TRBD1; abundance: many; j_gene: TRBJ2-5; v_gene: TRBV10-2; CDR3nt: TGCGCCAGCCCCACAGGGGAAGAGACCCAGTACTTC; CDR3aa: CASPTGEETQYF
d_gene: TRBD2; abundance: many; j_gene: TRBJ2-3; v_gene: TRBV5-1; CDR3nt: TGCGCCAGCAGCTTCGGACTAGCGGGGAGCACAGATACGCAGTATTTT; CDR3aa: CASSFGLAGSTDTQYF
d_gene: NA; abundance: NA; j_gene: TRBJ1-1; v_gene: TRBV9; CDR3nt: TGTGCCAGCAGCCCTGAAGGGGGGGGGGCCACTGAAGCTTTCTTT; CDR3aa: CASSPEGGGATEAFF
d_gene: NA; abundance: NA; j_gene: TRBJ2-7; v_gene: TRBV6-5; CDR3nt: TGTGCCAGCAACCGGGCAGGGATTTACGAGCAGTACTTC; CDR3aa: CASNRAGIYEQYF
d_gene: NA; abundance: many; j_gene: TRBJ1-2; v_gene: TRBV10-3; CDR3nt: TGTGCCATCAGTGCAGGGACGGCGACGGGCTACACCTTC; CDR3aa: CAISAGTATGYTF
d_gene: TRBD2; abundance: NA; j_gene: TRBJ2-3; v_gene: TRBV5-1; CDR3nt: TGCGCCAGCAGCTTGGGGCTAGCGGCTACAGATACGCAGTATTTT; CDR3aa: CASSLGLAATDTQYF
d_gene: TRBD2; abundance: many; j_gene: TRBJ2-1; v_gene: TRBV20-1; CDR3nt: TGCAGTGCTGTCAGGACTAGCGGGGGGGTCTTC; CDR3aa: CSAVRTSGGVF
d_gene: NA; abundance: few; j_gene: TRBJ2-1; v_gene: TRBV28; CDR3nt: TGTGCCAGCAGTGCCCTTGATGAGCAGTTCTTC; CDR3aa: CASSALDEQFF
d_gene: NA; abundance: many; j_gene: TRBJ1-2; v_gene: TRBV29-1; CDR3nt: TGCAGCGGGGCCATGACTAACTATGGCTACACCTTC; CDR3aa: CSGAMTNYGYTF
d_gene: NA; abundance: many; j_gene: TRBJ2-5; v_gene: TRBV5-1; CDR3nt: TGCGCCAGCAGATTTCAGCCGGGACACCCTCAAGAGACCCAGTACTTC; CDR3aa: CASRFQPGHPQETQYF
d_gene: TRBD2; abundance: many; j_gene: TRBJ2-4; v_gene: TRBV2; CDR3nt: TGTGCCACCACAGGACTAGCGGGGCGAAACATTCAGTACTTC; CDR3aa: CATTGLAGRNIQYF
d_gene: NA; abundance: few; j_gene: TRBJ2-6; v_gene: TRBV27; CDR3nt: TGTGCCAGCAGGAGGGGGGGCCCCTCCGGGGCCAACGTCCTGACTTTC; CDR3aa: CASRRGGPSGANVLTF
d_gene: NA; abundance: many; j_gene: TRBJ2-2; v_gene: TRBV7-3; CDR3nt: TGTGCCAGCAGCTTATCAGCCGGGAGTGGCACCGGGGAGCTGTTTTTT; CDR3aa: CASSLSAGSGTGELFF
d_gene: NA; abundance: many; j_gene: TRBJ2-7; v_gene: TRBV15; CDR3nt: TGTGCCACCAGCAGAGACCGGGGAGAGGGCTACGAGCAGTACTTC; CDR3aa: CATSRDRGEGYEQYF
d_gene: TRBD1; abundance: NA; j_gene: TRBJ1-4; v_gene: TRBV2; CDR3nt: TGTGCCAGCCTCAGGGGGCGAGGTGAAAAACTGTTTTTT; CDR3aa: CASLRGRGEKLFF
d_gene: NA; abundance: many; j_gene: TRBJ2-7; v_gene: TRBV7-6; CDR3nt: TGTGCCAGCAGCTTAGATCCAGGACTAAATACCTACGAGCAGTACTTC; CDR3aa: CASSLDPGLNTYEQYF
d_gene: TRBD1; abundance: few; j_gene: TRBJ2-1; v_gene: TRBV24-1; CDR3nt: TGTGCCACCAGTGATACACACGCTACAGGGGACTACAATGAGCAGTTCTTC; CDR3aa: CATSDTHATGDYNEQFF